This section outlines one T cell receptor (beta chain) sequence together with its context. This sample stems from a study of cytomegalovirus exposure and HLA in healthy donors. Study-level background: Early release data held some 79 million unique TCRs from HLA-typed donors.

Primers for the PCR totalled 60 Vbeta and 13 Jbeta. Here immunoSEQ multiplex PCR was the method, and the copy in TCRdb shows in-frame clones only, minus some. The sample includes some 180,000 clones, approximately 11% seen only once; the top ten take less than 8.5%. The length of the CDR3 is 16 residues. Trimming at V came to 5 bases and at J to 2 bases, leaving 8 bases not matched to a gene. From germline, CDR1 is LGHNA and CDR2 YSLEER. This receptor was taken from a middle-aged man in good health and CMV-seropositive. The V call is TRBV4-3, the J call TRBJ1-2; 10 bases align to TRBD1. The sample comprised PBMCs. CDR3: CASSKVLGQGNYGYTF. CDR3 nucleotide sequence: TGCGCCAGCAGCAAAGTTCTGGGACAGGGGAACTATGGCTACACCTTC.